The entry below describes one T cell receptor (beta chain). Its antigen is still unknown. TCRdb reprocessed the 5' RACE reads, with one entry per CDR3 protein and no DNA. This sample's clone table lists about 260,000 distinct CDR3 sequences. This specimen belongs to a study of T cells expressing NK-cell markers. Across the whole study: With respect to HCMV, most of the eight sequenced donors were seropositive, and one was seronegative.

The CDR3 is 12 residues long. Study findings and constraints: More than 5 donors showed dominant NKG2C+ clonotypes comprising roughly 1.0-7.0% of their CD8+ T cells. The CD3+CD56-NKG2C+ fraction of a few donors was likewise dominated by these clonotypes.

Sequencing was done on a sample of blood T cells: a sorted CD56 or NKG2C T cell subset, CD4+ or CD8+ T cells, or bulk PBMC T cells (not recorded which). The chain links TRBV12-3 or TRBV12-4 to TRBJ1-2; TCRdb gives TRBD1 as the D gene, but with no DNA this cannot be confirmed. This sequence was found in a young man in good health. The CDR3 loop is CASSFDRIGYTF.